One T cell receptor beta chain is described in this entry. These data come from a study of blood T cell repertoires in COVID-19. Study overall: Acute and convalescent COVID-19 specimens originated in the United States, Italy and Spain. In each case, the material was cDNA or gDNA derived from T cells, B-cell-depleted T cells, or PBMCs.

In the authors' methods: Using reference gene primer amplification, nucleated cell counts were estimated. Libraries were prepared by immunoSEQ multiplex PCR; TCRdb keeps only in-frame clonotypes and omits some of them. D and trimming were read from the DNA, whereas the V and J calls and clone size are those reported in that table. This sample has approximately 150,000 clones; around 84% occur once, and the top ten carry approximately 18%. The ends lost 2 bases at V and 4 bases at J; junction bases unmatched: 6. Germline CDR1 and CDR2: MNHEY and SVGAGI. The CDR3 length is 16 residues. The material sequenced was peripheral blood. The sequence came from an elderly woman with acute or convalescent COVID-19. This sequence joins TRBV6-5 and TRBJ1-2; TRBD1 matches at 11 bases. CDR3 DNA: TGTGCCAGCAGTTACGTCCGGACAGGGGGCTCCTATGGCTACACCTTC. Its protein product is CASSYVRTGGSYGYTF.